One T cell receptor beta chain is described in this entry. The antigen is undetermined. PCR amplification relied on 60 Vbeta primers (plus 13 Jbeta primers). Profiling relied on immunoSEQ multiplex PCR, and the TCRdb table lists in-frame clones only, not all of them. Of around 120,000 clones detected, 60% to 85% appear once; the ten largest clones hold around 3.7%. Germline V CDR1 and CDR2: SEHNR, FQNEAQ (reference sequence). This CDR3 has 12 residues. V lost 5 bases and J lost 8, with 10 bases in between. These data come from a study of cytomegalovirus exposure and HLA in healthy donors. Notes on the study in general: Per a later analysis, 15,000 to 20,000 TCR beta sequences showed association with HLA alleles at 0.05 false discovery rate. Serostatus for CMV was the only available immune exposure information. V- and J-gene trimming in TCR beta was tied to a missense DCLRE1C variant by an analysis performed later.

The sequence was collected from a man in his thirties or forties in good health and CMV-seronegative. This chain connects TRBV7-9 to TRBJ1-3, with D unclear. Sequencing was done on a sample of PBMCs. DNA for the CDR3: TGTGCCAGCAGCATATTCGAGGACACCATATATTTT. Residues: CASSIFEDTIYF.